The TCR beta chain under discussion was sequenced for a study of STAT5B mutations in CD4+ large granular lymphocyte leukemia (dated by TCRdb to about 2022). Regarding the research as a whole: Among the healthy controls, the CDR3 'QG' motif was associated with a particular HLA allele. The purity of purified fractions was confirmed by flow cytometry on FACSCanto II or FACSVerse to exceed 95% among lymphocytes. The TCRbeta repertoires of CD4+ T-cell large granular lymphocyte leukemia patients were compared with the TCRbeta repertoires of healthy blood donors. Here is what the overall study found, with its caveats: TRBV06-family usage was enriched among the top patient clones (8/27) compared with healthy controls (2/35). Greater clonality appeared to be present in CD4-sorted patient repertoires than in healthy CD4+ repertoires, and the difference was retained after the putative leukemic clones were removed. Main leukemic clonotypes were private to each patient, although around 24% of the main leukemic clonotypes were found at low frequency in the non-leukemic repertoires of other patients. The data were not HLA-matched, and the relatively small sample size could explain the higher clonality seen in CD4+ compared with CD8+ T-LGLL.

Ends trimmed: V by 4 bases, J by 1 base; bases unmatched to a gene: 2. The CDR3, from cysteine to phenylalanine, totals 16 residues. Only the CDR3 part of the read is kept: 48 bases, read in frame from the first base. CDR1 and CDR2 are drawn from the germline V gene: SGHRS, YFSETQ. The immunoSEQ assay at survey resolution was applied to genomic DNA for sequencing of TCRbeta rearrangements. On the authors' methods: A lowest detectable productive clonotype frequency of 2.59 x 10-5 was observed in the TCR sequencing data. Only productive TCRbeta rearrangements, meaning sequences that were complete and in-frame, were kept for the analyses. Sample clonality was computed as Simpson clonality in the immunoSEQ Analyzer version 3.0. Clones were categorized by frequency as very rare, small, medium, large (1-20%) or hyperexpanded (>20%). Generation probabilities were estimated with OLGA 1.2.3, V-gene circos plots were made with VDJtools, specificities were searched in VDJdb, and CDR3 motifs were identified with GLIPH. This immuneACCESS table, as held by TCRdb, lists in-frame sequences with V and J called but not all clones. Of the missing ones, under half trace to an unresolved V gene in checked studies; the others have no known cause. That table is the source of V, J and clone size, and D and trimming were worked out from the DNA. Across this sample there are roughly 36,000 clones, with around 88% seen only once. The leading ten clones occupy 0.97% of the sample.

About this clone: The specificity of this receptor is unknown. Qualities for individual bases were not recorded, and no much larger clone is one base off.

Buffy coats from under 40 blood donors, supplied by the Finnish Red Cross blood service, were used as healthy controls. All TCR-sequenced material derived from peripheral blood: patient blood samples and healthy donor buffy coats. Ficoll-Hypaque gradient centrifugation was used to isolate peripheral blood mononuclear cells. CD4+ cells were magnetically purified from the buffy coats of healthy controls. Genomic DNA was extracted with the Gentra Puregene Cell and Tissue kit and quantified on a Qubit 2.0 fluorometer. The receptor chain draws on TRBV5-1 and TRBJ2-3; TRBD2 lines up with 14 middle nucleotides. The sequenced material came from CD4+ T cells from blood buffy coats. This TCR derives from a human donor in good health. The base sequence is TGCGCCAGCAGCGCGGGACTAGCGGGGGGCACAGATACGCAGTATTTT. Its coded protein is CASSAGLAGGTDTQYF.